This T cell receptor (beta chain) derives from a study of tumor-infiltrating lymphocytes in localized non-small cell lung cancer. V was pared by 1 base and J by 1 base, with 8 bases of the junction left unmatched. This CDR3 spans 18 amino acids. Germline V gene data show CDR1 as MNHEY and CDR2 as SMNVEV (reference sequence). The repertoire was sequenced with immunoSEQ multiplex PCR; TCRdb's copy has only in-frame clones and lacks some. The sample lists around 6,400 clones, roughly 78% seen once, with approximately 6.5% in the top ten. The TCR originated in a human donor with non-small cell lung cancer. Sequencing was performed on uninvolved lung tissue not adjacent to the tumor. The chain employs TRBV27 and TRBJ2-3; 10 bases are a match to TRBD2. CDR3 nucleotides: TGTGCCAGCAGTTTATGGGCTAGCGGGGGCCCCCGCACAGATACGCAGTATTTT. Its protein is CASSLWASGGPRTDTQYF.